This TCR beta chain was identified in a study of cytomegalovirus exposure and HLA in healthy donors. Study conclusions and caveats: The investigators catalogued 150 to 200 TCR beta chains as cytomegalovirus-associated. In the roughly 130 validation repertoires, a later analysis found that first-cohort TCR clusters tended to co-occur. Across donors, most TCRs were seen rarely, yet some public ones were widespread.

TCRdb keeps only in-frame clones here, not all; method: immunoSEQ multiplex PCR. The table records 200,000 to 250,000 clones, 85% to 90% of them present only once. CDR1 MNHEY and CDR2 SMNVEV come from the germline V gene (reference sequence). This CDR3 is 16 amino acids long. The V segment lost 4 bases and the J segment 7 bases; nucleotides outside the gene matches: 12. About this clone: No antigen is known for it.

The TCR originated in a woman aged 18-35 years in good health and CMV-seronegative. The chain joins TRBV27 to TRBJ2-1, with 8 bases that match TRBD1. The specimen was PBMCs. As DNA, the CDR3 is TGTGCCAGCAGTTCCCCCTCCAGGGACAGGCGGAATGAGCAGTTCTTC. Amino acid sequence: CASSSPSRDRRNEQFF.